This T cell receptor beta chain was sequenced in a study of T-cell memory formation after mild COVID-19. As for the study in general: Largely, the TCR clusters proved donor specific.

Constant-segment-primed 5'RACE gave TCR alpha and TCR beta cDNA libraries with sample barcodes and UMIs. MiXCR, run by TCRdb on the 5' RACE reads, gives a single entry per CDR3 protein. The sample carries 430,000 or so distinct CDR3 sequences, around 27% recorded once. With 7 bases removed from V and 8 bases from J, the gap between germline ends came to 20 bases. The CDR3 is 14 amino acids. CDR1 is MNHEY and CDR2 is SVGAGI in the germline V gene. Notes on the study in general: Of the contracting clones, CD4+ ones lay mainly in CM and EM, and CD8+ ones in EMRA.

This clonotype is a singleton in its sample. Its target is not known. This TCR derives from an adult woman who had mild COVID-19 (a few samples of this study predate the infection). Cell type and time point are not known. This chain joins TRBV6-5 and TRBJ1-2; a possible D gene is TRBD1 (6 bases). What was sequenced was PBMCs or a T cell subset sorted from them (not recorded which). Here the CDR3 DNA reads TGTGCCAGCACATCCTTATCGACAGGACGAGGCTACACCTTC. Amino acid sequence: CASTSLSTGRGYTF.